The 13 T cell receptor beta chains reported below all come from one sample, sequenced in a study of human T cells and chemical hapten exposure. The time point is: pre-sensitization, week 0. As for treatment: therapeutic diphenylcyclopropenone sensitization with weekly scalp DPC. Using its own MiXCR run on the RACE reads, TCRdb lists one record per CDR3 protein. The sample has roughly 120,000 distinct CDR3 sequences; about 13% are singletons. This specimen consisted of whole blood, obtained in connection with sensitization to the hapten diphenylcyclopropenone (DPC). The receptors were sampled from a woman between 18 and 30 years old with alopecia areata. Some clones in this sample may be carry-over from other donors' samples.

This chain joins TRBV6-2 or TRBV6-3 and TRBJ2-4, with D unclear. This CDR3 is 15 amino acids long. Germline CDR1 MNHEY, CDR2 SVGEGT. Trimming removed 7 bases at V and 0 bases at J, with 13 bases between. The CDR3 here is CASNANMLAKNIQYF. CDR3 nucleotides: TGTGCCAGCAACGCAAATATGCTAGCCAAAAACATTCAGTACTTC.

The CDR3 bases are TGCAGCGTTGTAAGGGTACAGGGGGCGGGGTACGAGCAGTACTTC. This translates into CSVVRVQGAGYEQYF. This sequence joins TRBV29-1 and TRBJ2-7, with 9 bases identical to TRBD1. The CDR3 extends over 15 amino acids. Trimming cost V 4 bases and J 4 bases; bases outside gene matches: 11. Germline V gene data show CDR1 as SQVTM and CDR2 as ANQGSEA.

This clonotype has at least ten counts. The chain is built from TRBV27 and TRBJ1-1, with D tentatively TRBD1 (6 bases). There are 14 residues in the CDR3. Trimming left V 4 bases short and J 2 bases short, with 11 bases between. Looked up from germline, CDR1 is MNHEY and CDR2 is SMNVEV (reference sequence). The CDR3 nucleotides read TGTGCCAGCAGTTCCACAGGGTATAACACTGAAGCTTTCTTT. It yields the protein CASSSTGYNTEAFF.

The chain couples TRBV7-8 to TRBJ2-3; 9 bases match TRBD2. Trimming removed 5 bases from V and 3 bases from J; junction bases left unmatched: 3. This CDR3 comprises 14 residues. Germline CDR1 and CDR2: SGHVS and FQNEAQ. This chain's CDR3 is CASSPTSGTDTQYF. DNA of the CDR3: TGTGCCAGCAGCCCTACTAGCGGGACAGATACGCAGTATTTT.

This clonotype was detected ten times or more. The rearrangement uses TRBV30 and TRBJ2-1; D perhaps matches TRBD2 (5 bases). With 0 bases removed from V and 5 bases from J, the gap between germline ends came to 11 bases. Looked up from germline, CDR1 is GTSNPN and CDR2 is SVGIG (reference sequence). CDR3 length: 14 amino acids. The CDR3 spells CAWSVLVVDNEQFF. In DNA form, the CDR3 reads TGTGCCTGGAGTGTACTAGTTGTAGACAATGAGCAGTTCTTC.

This clonotype was seen many times. The rearrangement joins TRBV7-3 to TRBJ2-5; TRBD1 matches at 8 bases. The CDR3 has 15 amino acids. After removal of 2 bases from V and 5 bases from J, the junction contained 7 bases not matched to a gene. Germline V gene data show CDR1 as SGHTA and CDR2 as FQGTGA. The CDR3 here is CASSLFAGGWETQYF. The CDR3, as DNA: TGTGCCAGCAGCTTATTCGCAGGGGGCTGGGAGACCCAGTACTTC.

The table lists this clonotype with many counts. The V call is TRBV6-2 or TRBV6-3, the J call TRBJ1-5, with D tentatively TRBD1 (6 bases). The CDR3 contains 16 residues. Deletions cut 2 bases from V and 7 bases from J, with 18 bases between. Germline CDR1 and CDR2: MNHEY and SVGEGT. CDR3 amino acids: CASSYGGAEGKQPQHF. The DNA of the CDR3 is TGTGCCAGCAGTTACGGGGGGGCGGAGGGGAAGCAGCCCCAGCATTTT.

This clonotype was seen at least ten times. The chain joins TRBV6-6 to TRBJ1-1; D call uncertain. Trimming took off 6 bases at V and 4 bases at J, with 12 bases between the two ends. The CDR3 spans 13 residues. The germline CDR1 and CDR2 sequences are MNHNY and SVGAGI (reference sequence). The CDR3 bases are TGTGCCAGCAGCCCAATCGACACCACTGAAGCTTTCTTT. Protein product: CASSPIDTTEAFF.

CDR3 nucleotides: TGTGCCAGTGTGATTCAAGGGGGTTCAGGCTATGGCTACACCTTC. Amino acid sequence: CASVIQGGSGYGYTF. This chain joins TRBV7-2 and TRBJ1-2, with a possible D match to TRBD1 (6 bases). The germline CDR1 and CDR2 sequences are SGHTA and FQGNSA. The CDR3 covers 15 residues. V lost 9 bases, J lost 4 bases, and 21 bases lay in between.

This clonotype was recorded a few times. The chain couples TRBV29-1 to TRBJ1-1; D not certain. The CDR3 totals 11 residues. Looked up from germline, CDR1 is SQVTM and CDR2 is ANQGSEA. V lost 5 bases and J 6 bases, leaving 10 bases between the germline ends. The CDR3 region has the DNA TGCAGCGTTCTGAACGACGCTGAAGCTTTCTTT. It specifies CSVLNDAEAFF.

The genes are TRBV7-9 and TRBJ1-1; D ambiguous. The CDR3 has 13 amino acids. V was shortened by 1 base and J by 5 bases, with 8 bases between the two germline ends. Germline V gene lookup returns CDR1 SEHNR and CDR2 FQNEAQ (reference sequence). CDR3 nucleotide sequence: TGTGCCAGCAGCTTAGAGGCACAGACTGAAGCTTTCTTT. Encoded protein: CASSLEAQTEAFF. The complete variable domain, with remaining parts taken from reference TRBV7-9 and TRBJ1-1, reads DTGVSQNPRHKITKRGQNVTFRCDPISEHNRLYWYRQTLGQGPEFLTYFQNEAQLEKSRLLSDRFSAERPKGSFSTLEIQRTEQGDSAMYLCASSLEAQTEAFFGQGTRLTVV.

For the CDR3, the DNA is TGCAGCGTCGGCCAGACAGGGAGTGAGCAGTACTTC. This sequence encodes CSVGQTGSEQYF. The chain couples TRBV29-1 to TRBJ2-7; 7 bases are shared with TRBD1. The V gene's germline CDR1 is SQVTM and CDR2 ANQGSEA. The CDR3 spans 12 residues. V lost 6 bases, J lost 7 bases, and 9 bases stayed unmatched.

This clonotype was recorded at least ten times. The chain is built from TRBV29-1 and TRBJ1-1, with 7 positions matching TRBD1. Per germline, CDR1 SQVTM and CDR2 ANQGSEA. This CDR3 has 14 amino acids. V was pared by 6 bases and J by 1 base, with 8 bases of the junction left unmatched. The CDR3 reads CSVGTASRNTEAFF. The CDR3 coding sequence is TGCAGCGTCGGGACAGCCAGCAGGAACACTGAAGCTTTCTTT.